The 6 T cell receptor beta chains in this list originate from one sample, sequenced in a study of T cells in narcolepsy. Repertoires were generated with immunoSEQ multiplex PCR, while TCRdb's copy carries only in-frame clones and drops some. The sample shows approximately 30,000 clones, roughly four fifths of them seen only once. The material sequenced was CD45RA- memory CD4+ T cells from PBMCs. Receptor source: a human donor with narcolepsy.

This clone was counted only a few times. This chain links TRBV5-1 with TRBJ1-1; 7 bases line up with TRBD1. Germline loops: CDR1 SGHRS, CDR2 YFSETQ. V lost 4 bases, J lost 2 bases, and 11 bases stayed unmatched. The CDR3 is made up of 16 amino acids. CDR3 region: CASSPTQGQANTEAFF. The CDR3 nucleotides read TGCGCCAGCAGCCCTACGCAAGGACAGGCCAACACTGAAGCTTTCTTT.

The V gene is TRBV30, the J gene TRBJ1-1, with D perhaps matching TRBD1 (6 bases). V was clipped by 0 bases and J by 8 bases, with 10 bases between them. CDR3 size: 12 residues. CDR1 is GTSNPN and CDR2 is SVGIG in the germline V gene (reference sequence). CDR3 nucleotides: TGTGCCTGGAGTGTAGGGGGGCCAGAAGCTTTCTTT. This encodes CAWSVGGPEAFF.

The J gene is TRBJ1-1, the V gene TRBV6-1; D unclear. In germline, CDR1 is MNHNS, CDR2 SASEGT. The CDR3 has 12 amino acids. The V gene lost 3 bases and the J gene lost 3 bases, with 5 bases spanning the gap. The CDR3 bases are TGTGCCAGCAGTGATTGGTACACTGAAGCTTTCTTT. It yields the protein CASSDWYTEAFF.

The genes are TRBV7-2 and TRBJ1-2; D remains ambiguous. Per germline, CDR1 SGHTA and CDR2 FQGNSA. V dropped 1 base and J dropped 2 bases, with 11 bases sitting between them. The CDR3 sequence is 15 residues long. CDR3 nucleotide sequence: TGTGCCAGCAGCTTAGGTGGAGTACTAAACTATGGCTACACCTTC. Residues: CASSLGGVLNYGYTF.

This chain joins TRBV2 and TRBJ2-1; D is uncertain. The germline gives CDR1 SNHLY, CDR2 FYNNEI. There are 16 residues in the CDR3. The V end lost 5 bases, the J end lost 6 bases, and 20 bases lay between the germline ends. CDR3 region: CASSQSYLELGNEQFF. The CDR3 DNA follows: TGTGCCAGCAGTCAAAGTTACCTAGAACTGGGCAATGAGCAGTTCTTC.

The genes are TRBV14 and TRBJ2-1, with TRBD1 identical over 9 bases. CDR1 and CDR2 (germline): SGHDN, FVKESK. This CDR3 comprises 14 residues. The junction had 9 bases not matched to a gene; V was cut back by 6 bases and J by 9 bases. CDR3 residues: CASRQDRGSGEQFF. CDR3 nucleotides: TGTGCCAGCAGGCAGGACAGGGGCTCGGGTGAGCAGTTCTTC.